This TCR beta chain derives from a study of siplizumab effects on memory and regulatory T cells. Measured with immunoSEQ multiplex PCR; TCRdb has only the in-frame clones, and not every one. The sample lists about 55,000 clones; roughly 97% were seen once. CDR1 MDHEN and CDR2 SYDVKM come from the germline V gene. The CDR3 runs to 14 residues. V lost 3 bases and J 2 bases, leaving 10 bases between the germline ends. This TCR was recovered from a human donor in good health. The chain carries TRBV28 and TRBJ1-2; possible D gene TRBD1, 6 bases. Sequenced sample: naive CD4+ T cells sorted from blood. The CDR3 DNA is TGTGCCAGCAGTTTCGGACAGAGAAACTATGGCTACACCTTC. Its protein product is CASSFGQRNYGYTF.